Following are 15 T cell receptor beta chains from one sample sequenced in a study of long-term antiretroviral therapy in people with HIV. It was version v3.0 of the immunoSEQ assay that was run at survey level. Assay used: immunoSEQ multiplex PCR; TCRdb lists only in-frame clones, some missing. In the table there are about 21,000 clones, around 89% of which are singletons. Material: unsorted PBMCs, obtained 2.3 years after starting antiretroviral therapy. The receptors were sampled from a man aged 55 to 70 with HIV.

The rearrangement joins TRBV6-5 to TRBJ2-1; 7 bases map to TRBD2. V was clipped by 2 bases and J by 6 bases; unmatched bases: 4. CDR3 size: 14 residues. Germline lookup yields CDR1 MNHEY and CDR2 SVGAGI. CDR3 protein: CASSYGGSTNEQFF. CDR3 DNA: TGTGCCAGCAGTTACGGCGGGAGTACCAATGAGCAGTTCTTC.

V and J are TRBV7-2 and TRBJ2-2, with 11 positions matching TRBD2. Per germline, CDR1 SGHTA and CDR2 FQGNSA. CDR3 length: 19 amino acids. J was trimmed by 4 bases and V by 0 bases; bases with no gene match: 10. CDR3 residues: CASSLALAGGPAGTGELFF. The CDR3 nucleotides are TGTGCCAGCAGCTTAGCATTAGCGGGAGGGCCGGCGGGCACCGGGGAGCTGTTTTTT.

The rearrangement joins TRBV5-4 to TRBJ1-4; 10 bases are shared with TRBD1. V lost 3 bases to trimming and J lost 6 bases; unmatched junction nucleotides: 5. The CDR3 runs 15 residues. Germline values: CDR1 SGHNT, CDR2 YYREEE (reference sequence). CDR3 nucleotide sequence: TGTGCCAGCAGCTCCCCGACAGGGGGCGATGAAAAACTGTTTTTT. Translating it yields CASSSPTGGDEKLFF.

The rearrangement uses TRBV5-8 and TRBJ2-5, with D hard to call. Trimming shortened V by 0 bases and J by 5 bases, and 5 bases separated the two germline ends. This CDR3 spans 12 amino acids. CDR1 and CDR2 from the germline V gene are SGHTS and YDEGEE. CDR3 in amino acids: CASSLAMETQYF. CDR3 nucleotides: TGTGCCAGCAGCTTGGCGATGGAGACCCAGTACTTC.

The rearrangement joins TRBV11-2 to TRBJ2-5; D possibly corresponds to TRBD1 (6 bases). Germline V gene sequence: CDR1 SGHAT, CDR2 FQNNGV. Between the trimmed V and J ends, which lost 4 bases and 4 bases, there was a span of 13 bases. The CDR3 totals 14 residues. The CDR3 reads CASSSPRGGETQYF. The CDR3 region has the DNA TGTGCCAGCAGCTCCCCCAGGGGTGGAGAGACCCAGTACTTC.

This chain connects TRBV5-1 to TRBJ2-5; D gene uncertain. V was shortened by 1 base and J by 5 bases, with 12 bases between the two germline ends. The CDR3 has 14 amino acids. The germline V gene has CDR1 SGHRS and CDR2 YFSETQ. CDR3 in amino acids: CASSLSPGGETQYF. CDR3 nucleotide sequence: TGCGCCAGCAGCTTGTCCCCGGGCGGTGAGACCCAGTACTTC.

This rearrangement joins TRBV12-5 to TRBJ1-2; 8 bases line up with TRBD1. Germline values: CDR1 LGHNT, CDR2 FRNRAP. The CDR3 is 14 residues long. The V and J ends lost 3 bases and 7 bases, in that order; junction bases with no gene match: 7. CDR3 nucleotides: TGTGCTAGTGGTTTAGAACAGGGGGTTGGTGGCTACACCTTC. It encodes CASGLEQGVGGYTF.

This clone was seen just once. V gene TRBV7-2 combines with J gene TRBJ1-1, with D perhaps TRBD1 (5 bases). Germline V CDR1 and CDR2: SGHTA, FQGNSA. CDR3 length: 13 residues. The V end was cut by 5 bases, the J end by 4 bases, with 11 bases between. CDR3 sequence: CASSTQGGTEAFF. The CDR3 nucleotides read TGTGCCAGCAGCACCCAGGGTGGCACTGAAGCTTTCTTT. Combining the CDR3 with reference TRBV7-2 and TRBJ1-1 gives the whole variable domain GAGVSQSPSNKVTEKGKDVELRCDPISGHTALYWYRQSLGQGLEFLIYFQGNSAPDKSGLPSDRFSAERTGGSVSTLTIQRTQQEDSAVYLCASSTQGGTEAFFGQGTRLTVV.

Of note for this clone: The final CDR3 position lacks the conserved phenylalanine or tryptophan, pointing to a likely read error. The limits of the CDR3 on the DNA are not certain, so only TCRdb's listed CDR3 is given. The rearrangement links TRBV7-7 to TRBJ2-6. Including both end residues, the CDR3 is 14 amino acids long. The V gene's germline CDR1 is SSHAT and CDR2 FNYEAQ (reference sequence). The CDR3 protein is CASSSPRKCHKVGP.

This chain links TRBV7-2 with TRBJ2-7; TRBD2 matches at 10 bases. Germline values: CDR1 SGHTA, CDR2 FQGNSA. The V and J ends lost 6 bases and 5 bases, in that order; junction bases with no gene match: 7. This CDR3 spans 14 amino acids. Written as DNA, the CDR3 is TGTGCCAGCAGGCTAGCGGGAGCGGGCAACGAGCAGTACTTC. Translating gives CASRLAGAGNEQYF.

The rearrangement links TRBV6-5 to TRBJ1-5; maybe TRBD1 (5 bases). The V gene's germline CDR1 is MNHEY and CDR2 SVGAGI. The V end lost 5 bases, the J end lost 5 bases, and 13 bases lay between the germline ends. The CDR3 has 14 amino acids. The CDR3 nucleotides read TGTGCCAGCAGTCTCTCGGGGCCTTATCAGCCCCAGCATTTT. Protein product: CASSLSGPYQPQHF.

This sequence joins TRBV5-1 and TRBJ2-5; D remains ambiguous. CDR3 size: 12 residues. V shed 0 bases and J shed 5 bases, with 5 bases lying between them. In germline, CDR1 is SGHRS, CDR2 YFSETQ. CDR3 bases: TGCGCCAGCAGCTTGGACGTGGAGACCCAGTACTTC. This gives the protein CASSLDVETQYF.

Comment on this clone: Other DNA sequences of this sample code for an identical CDR3. This chain joins TRBV5-1 and TRBJ1-1, with 8 bases identical to TRBD1. V shed 2 bases and J 1 base; nucleotides not matched to a gene: 1. The CDR3 length is 14 residues. Germline values: CDR1 SGHRS, CDR2 YFSETQ. The DNA for the CDR3 is TGCGCCAGCAGCTTACAGGGGGGGAACACTGAAGCTTTCTTT. Translation: CASSLQGGNTEAFF. Variable domain in full (rest from reference TRBV5-1 and TRBJ1-1): KAGVTQTPRYLIKTRGQQVTLSCSPISGHRSVSWYQQTPGQGLQFLFEYFSETQRNKGNFPGRFSGRQFSNSRSEMNVSTLELGDSALYLCASSLQGGNTEAFFGQGTRLTVV.

J is TRBJ2-3 and V is TRBV7-3; D call uncertain. CDR1 and CDR2 (germline): SGHTA, FQGTGA. The V and J ends lost 5 bases and 2 bases respectively, with 11 bases between them. CDR3 length: 14 amino acids. CDR3 amino acids: CASSQRTATDTQYF. The CDR3 nucleotides read TGTGCCAGCAGCCAGAGGACCGCCACAGATACGCAGTATTTT.

The gene calls are TRBV9 and TRBJ2-3, with D unclear. This CDR3 has 13 residues. Looked up from germline, CDR1 is SGDLS and CDR2 is YYNGEE. Trimming removed 1 base at V and 6 bases at J, with 9 bases between. The CDR3 DNA is TGTGCCAGCAGCGTATCCCTACGGGATACGCAGTATTTT. It is translated as CASSVSLRDTQYF.